The rows below give T cell receptor beta chains drawn from one sample of a study of Graves' ophthalmopathy and Graves' hyperthyroidism. TCRdb processed the multiplex PCR reads anew with MiXCR; each CDR3 protein has one entry. The table has more than 550,000 distinct CDR3 sequences, about 38% seen once. Sequenced: peripheral blood. The receptor set was obtained from an adult man with Graves' ophthalmopathy. CDR3s include the opening cysteine and the closing phenylalanine or tryptophan. Only some rows state a clone size, as once, few, many or a class for expanded clones.

once | TRBV2 | CASRPGLRPGELFF
many | TRBV9 | CASSASGTKSYEQYF
many | TRBV24-1 | CATAPRGNTGELFF
- | TRBV5-6 | CASSLGDSYTKAFF
- | TRBV7-9 | CASSFGGGPGEKLFF
many | TRBV29-1 | CSVEDRYRSGYTF
many | TRBV9 | CASSVDGRHSPLHF
many | TRBV29-1 | CSVYDRTDSGNTIYF
- | TRBV5-1 | CASSRDPGQANTGELFF
- | TRBV29-1 | CSVGQGLGEKLFF
many | TRBV10-3 | CAISERGDPWEKLFF
many | TRBV10-3 | CAISAGVTPGYEQYF
- | TRBV19 | CASSIEFHTEAFF
- | TRBV6-5 | CASNTGHTGELYF
many | TRBV2 | CASSARTKETQYF
- | TRBV2 | CASTGAGPVQGTQYF
- | TRBV10-3 | CAIMSGELFF
- | TRBV7-9 | CASSQVTGVTGELFF
many | TRBV7-9 | CASSSTIGGVNEKLFF
- | TRBV25-1 | CASSARPQMNTEAFF
- | TRBV7-8 | CASSLAGTIPHEQFF
many | TRBV6-5 | CASSYEWGNRGYTF
many | TRBV25-1 | CASSELGTGNYGYTF
- | TRBV2 | CAFGGTGANVLTF
many | TRBV6-5 | CASSYEVNTEAFF
- | TRBV7-9 | CASSSGGTGSGTEAFF
many | TRBV29-1 | CSVVLVGTDRETQYF
- | TRBV7-9 | CASSFSGGPQETQYF
many | TRBV19 | CASSIDGAGSMNTEAFF
many | TRBV20-1 | CSALQFSGNTIYF
many | TRBV29-1 | CSVKSTDEGYTF
many | TRBV7-9 | CASSLGGAGPQYF
- | TRBV11-1 | CASSTDRGLSTEAFF
- | TRBV11-2 | CASSQSGRKGEAQYF
- | TRBV10-3 | CAISVGTFQETQYF
many | TRBV10-2 | CASSTGTGANTGELFF
many | TRBV10-1 | CASRGQGEPQHF
- | TRBV13 | CASSSRRGFGYGYTF